These T cell receptor beta chains were read from a single sample in a study of response to subunit inactivated influenza vaccine. TCRdb itself ran the RT-PCR reads through MiXCR, one entry per CDR3 protein. The table shows about half a million distinct CDR3 sequences, with approximately 24% occurring only once. Source: CD4+ T cells sorted from PBMCs, taken roughly 5 days after vaccination. The source of these receptors is a man aged 50-60 years who received an inactivated influenza vaccine. The CDR3 runs from the conserved cysteine through the conserved F or W. The order of the fields is clone size, D gene, V gene, J gene, CDR3 protein, CDR3 DNA. The D gene is left open where the match is weak. A clone size is listed for some rows: how often the clone was seen (once, few, many), or a class if it is expanded.

NA,TRBD2,TRBV19,TRBJ2-7,CASSTIAGTTYEQYF,TGTGCCAGTAGTACCATAGCGGGAACTACCTACGAGCAGTACTTC
few,NA,TRBV30,TRBJ2-2,CAWSVLGSGGTGELFF,TGTGCCTGGAGTGTACTGGGTAGCGGAGGCACCGGGGAGCTGTTTTTT
few,TRBD1,TRBV20-1,TRBJ2-7,CSARDRGNEQYF,TGCAGTGCGAGGGACAGGGGGAACGAGCAGTACTTC
once,TRBD2,TRBV7-8,TRBJ2-7,CASSGASGAELSYEQYF,TGTGCCAGCAGCGGGGCTAGCGGGGCTGAACTCTCCTACGAGCAGTACTTC
NA,NA,TRBV7-9,TRBJ1-4,CASSLTRVPTNEKLFF,TGTGCCAGCAGTCTAACTAGGGTGCCAACTAATGAAAAACTGTTTTTT
few,NA,TRBV20-1,TRBJ1-1,CSAKQGANTEAFF,TGCAGTGCCAAACAGGGTGCGAACACTGAAGCTTTCTTT
NA,NA,TRBV3-1,TRBJ1-6,CASSPKSYNSPLHF,TGTGCCAGCAGCCCCAAATCCTATAATTCACCCCTCCACTTT
NA,NA,TRBV5-1,TRBJ2-5,CASSLDVASETQYF,TGCGCCAGCAGCTTGGATGTCGCGTCAGAGACCCAGTACTTC
NA,NA,TRBV15,TRBJ2-1,CATSRAAGPRYNEQFF,TGTGCCACCAGCAGAGCAGCAGGGCCCCGCTACAATGAGCAGTTCTTC
many,TRBD2,TRBV7-2,TRBJ2-5,CASSLALAGGQETQYF,TGTGCCAGCAGCTTAGCGCTAGCGGGGGGGCAGGAGACCCAGTACTTC
NA,NA,TRBV15,TRBJ1-1,CATSRDAQGRTEAFF,TGTGCCACCAGCAGAGATGCGCAGGGAAGAACTGAAGCTTTCTTT
NA,NA,TRBV7-6,TRBJ2-1,CASSPQSNYNEQFF,TGTGCCAGCAGCCCCCAGTCGAATTACAATGAGCAGTTCTTC
few,NA,TRBV12-3/TRBV12-4,TRBJ2-3,CASSNINTQYF,TGTGCCAGCAGTAACATTAATACGCAGTATTTT
NA,TRBD2,TRBV29-1,TRBJ2-7,CSVAGGLAGARLYEQYF,TGCAGCGTTGCCGGGGGACTAGCGGGAGCGCGACTCTACGAGCAGTACTTC
NA,NA,TRBV7-9,TRBJ2-2,CASSPHTGELFF,TGTGCCAGCAGCCCCCACACCGGGGAGCTGTTTTTT
NA,NA,TRBV18,TRBJ1-5,CASSADSSNQPQHF,TGTGCCAGCTCGGCGGACAGTAGCAATCAGCCCCAGCATTTT
NA,TRBD1,TRBV11-2,TRBJ2-5,CASSPDRGRGVETQYF,TGTGCCAGCAGCCCAGACAGGGGGCGAGGGGTCGAGACCCAGTACTTC
NA,NA,TRBV7-2,TRBJ2-1,CASSSVYRNEQFF,TGTGCCAGCAGCTCGGTTTACAGGAATGAGCAGTTCTTC
few,TRBD1,TRBV20-1,TRBJ1-2,CSASAGQVYGYTF,TGCAGTGCTAGTGCGGGACAGGTATATGGCTACACCTTC
few,NA,TRBV12-3/TRBV12-4,TRBJ2-1,CASSLGRARGYNEQFF,TGTGCCAGCAGTTTAGGGAGGGCTAGGGGCTACAATGAGCAGTTCTTC
NA,NA,TRBV21-1,TRBJ2-4,CASSLRVGVDIQYF,TGTGCCAGCAGCCTGCGGGTCGGGGTTGACATTCAGTACTTC
many,NA,TRBV4-1,TRBJ1-2,CASSQEWGGGYTF,TGCGCCAGCAGCCAAGAGTGGGGAGGAGGCTACACCTTC
NA,TRBD1,TRBV29-1,TRBJ1-1,CSVDSRQGDTEAFF,TGCAGCGTTGACAGCCGACAGGGCGACACTGAAGCTTTCTTT
few,NA,TRBV7-9,TRBJ1-2,CASSPQGSSYGYTF,TGTGCCAGCAGCCCCCAGGGGAGCAGCTATGGCTACACCTTC
NA,NA,TRBV4-2,TRBJ2-2,CASSQDFSGELFF,TGTGCCAGCAGCCAAGATTTTTCCGGGGAGCTGTTTTTT
NA,NA,TRBV4-1,TRBJ2-3,CASSHPGRTSTDTQYF,TGCGCCAGCAGCCACCCGGGGAGAACTAGCACAGATACGCAGTATTTT
NA,TRBD2,TRBV5-5,TRBJ2-2,CASRWTLAGSTGELFF,TGTGCCAGCAGATGGACCCTAGCGGGGAGCACCGGGGAGCTGTTTTTT
NA,NA,TRBV6-1,TRBJ1-1,CASSIQGFRTEAFF,TGTGCCAGCAGCATTCAGGGTTTCAGGACTGAAGCTTTCTTT
few,NA,TRBV20-1,TRBJ2-1,CSAHRAAYNEQFF,TGCAGTGCTCACAGGGCGGCCTACAATGAGCAGTTCTTC
NA,TRBD1,TRBV5-6,TRBJ1-2,CASSWTGVGGLRNYGYTF,TGTGCCAGCAGCTGGACAGGGGTCGGTGGATTGAGAAACTATGGCTACACCTTC
NA,NA,TRBV27,TRBJ2-5,CASSQNGETQYF,TGTGCCAGCAGTCAGAATGGTGAGACCCAGTACTTC
NA,TRBD2,TRBV6-1,TRBJ2-7,CASSEYLPSGTSYEQYF,TGTGCCAGCAGTGAATACCTCCCTAGCGGAACGTCCTACGAGCAGTACTTC
few,TRBD2,TRBV6-2/TRBV6-3,TRBJ2-1,CASNPGLAGYGEQFF,TGTGCCAGCAACCCAGGACTAGCGGGATATGGTGAGCAGTTCTTC
few,NA,TRBV29-1,TRBJ1-1,CSVGGTPGSAFF,TGCAGCGTTGGAGGGACCCCCGGTTCAGCTTTCTTT
NA,TRBD2,TRBV5-1,TRBJ2-3,CASSPLGLATDTQYF,TGCGCCAGCAGCCCGCTCGGACTAGCGACAGATACGCAGTATTTT
NA,TRBD1,TRBV6-6,TRBJ2-1,CASAQGRHNEQFF,TGTGCCAGCGCACAGGGGCGTCACAATGAGCAGTTCTTC
few,NA,TRBV7-9,TRBJ2-4,CASSGGSNKNIQYF,TGTGCCAGCAGTGGGGGCAGCAACAAAAACATTCAGTACTTC
once,NA,TRBV7-2,TRBJ2-3,CASSSTGTVPPDTQYF,TGTGCCAGCAGCAGTACCGGGACGGTCCCCCCGGATACGCAGTATTTT
few,TRBD1,TRBV20-1,TRBJ1-5,CSVGGTGGRGDNQPQHF,TGCAGTGTCGGAGGGACAGGGGGGCGAGGAGACAATCAGCCCCAGCATTTT
few,NA,TRBV20-1,TRBJ2-1,CSARLKGNEQFF,TGCAGTGCTAGATTGAAGGGTAATGAGCAGTTCTTC
NA,NA,TRBV15,TRBJ2-3,CATSREVALSTDTQYF,TGTGCCACCAGCAGAGAGGTTGCACTTTCCACAGATACGCAGTATTTT
NA,TRBD2,TRBV6-1,TRBJ2-3,CASSPAGGPGISTQYF,TGTGCCAGCAGTCCCGCGGGGGGGCCTGGGATAAGTACGCAGTATTTT
NA,NA,TRBV5-4,TRBJ2-7,CASSNRGEYEQYF,TGTGCCAGCAGTAACCGTGGGGAATACGAGCAGTACTTC
NA,TRBD1,TRBV7-3,TRBJ2-7,CASSTDRGAYEQYF,TGTGCCAGCAGCACCGACAGGGGAGCCTACGAGCAGTACTTC